Sequencing of this TCR beta chain was carried out in a study of human T cells and chemical hapten exposure. Study information: Each patch test put 0.01% DPC on the upper back, and results were read at 6 days. From small differences in pooled library volume came most of the variation in per-sample TCR yields. Regarding the study as a whole: Patch test score showed a positive correlation with PT1 expanded TCR counts.

TCRdb reanalysed the RACE reads using MiXCR and keeps one entry per CDR3 protein. The sample gives fewer than 65,000 distinct CDR3 sequences, 8.5% to 10% of which show up once; 13% to 15% is in the top ten. This clonotype was seen a few times. The antigen is unknown. The germline gives CDR1 SNHLY, CDR2 FYNNEI. This CDR3 spans 12 amino acids. Trimming pared 4 bases from V and 13 bases from J, leaving 16 bases between. Documented time point: pre-sensitization, week 0. Regarding treatment: therapeutic diphenylcyclopropenone sensitization with weekly scalp DPC. The chain has TRBV2 and TRBJ1-2; D remains ambiguous. The TCR originated in a woman aged 35 to 49 with alopecia areata. Some clones in this sample may be carry-over from other donors' samples. Sequences were derived from whole blood, sampled in connection with sensitization to the hapten diphenylcyclopropenone (DPC). The CDR3 loop reads CASSAGQVVGTF. In DNA form, the CDR3 reads TGTGCCAGCAGTGCGGGTCAGGTCGTTGGCACCTTC.